The 5 T cell receptor beta chains in this list originate from one sample, sequenced in a study of cytomegalovirus exposure and HLA in healthy donors. Both 60 Vbeta primers and 13 Jbeta primers went into the PCR. Libraries were prepared by immunoSEQ multiplex PCR; TCRdb keeps only in-frame clonotypes and omits some of them. The sample records 100,000 to 150,000 clones, roughly 73% being singletons. Sequenced: PBMCs. Every receptor here comes from a man in his fifties or sixties in good health and CMV-seropositive.

V is TRBV11-2 and J is TRBJ1-3, with TRBD1 as a possible D gene (5 bases). Germline V gives CDR1 SGHAT, CDR2 FQNNGV. CDR3 length: 15 amino acids. V was pared by 3 bases and J by 8 bases, with 17 bases between. CDR3 DNA sequence: TGTGCCAGCAGCTTCTTGGACATTAAAGGTGACACCATATATTTT. Translating it yields CASSFLDIKGDTIYF.

The J gene is TRBJ1-1, the V gene TRBV11-2, with a tentative D call TRBD1 (5 bases). The CDR3 is made up of 13 amino acids. CDR1 SGHAT and CDR2 FQNNGV come from the germline V gene. The V and J ends lost 5 bases and 5 bases respectively, with 12 bases between them. The DNA for the CDR3 is TGTGCCAGCAGCCTATACCAGGGTACTGAAGCTTTCTTT. Protein product: CASSLYQGTEAFF. Full variable domain (rest looked up from reference TRBV11-2 and TRBJ1-1): EAGVAQSPRYKIIEKRQSVAFWCNPISGHATLYWYQQILGQGPKLLIQFQNNGVVDDSQLPKDRFSAERLKGVDSTLKIQPAKLEDSAVYLCASSLYQGTEAFFGQGTRLTVV.

DNA of the CDR3: TGTGCCAGCAACTTTCGCGGCGCAGGGGTTAATTCACCCCTCCACTTT. As protein: CASNFRGAGVNSPLHF. J is TRBJ1-6 and V is TRBV28, with D possibly matching TRBD1 (6 bases). The CDR3 contains 16 residues. V dropped 7 bases and J dropped 6 bases, with 19 bases sitting between them. Germline values: CDR1 MDHEN, CDR2 SYDVKM.

This clone appeared a few times. The chain carries TRBV7-9 and TRBJ2-1, with unresolved D. This CDR3 contains 12 residues. Trimming removed 2 bases at V and 8 bases at J, with 7 bases between. Germline V gene lookup returns CDR1 SEHNR and CDR2 FQNEAQ (reference sequence). The CDR3 spells CASSLSVDEQFF. The CDR3 DNA follows: TGTGCCAGCAGCTTATCTGTCGATGAGCAGTTCTTC.

In its sample, this clone was seen once. J is TRBJ2-3 and V is TRBV29-1; D may be TRBD1 (6 bases). The CDR3 spans 15 residues. In germline, CDR1 is SQVTM, CDR2 ANQGSEA. With 7 bases removed from V and 1 base from J, the gap between germline ends came to 18 bases. The DNA for the CDR3 is TGCAGCGGGATTAGGCGGACAGCACGCACAGATACGCAGTATTTT. It specifies CSGIRRTARTDTQYF.